The next 6 T cell receptor beta chains were all read from a single sample in a study of T cell responses to AZD1222 COVID-19 vaccine. Profiling relied on immunoSEQ multiplex PCR, and the TCRdb table lists in-frame clones only, not all of them. The profile shows 140,000 or so clones, around 90% of them singletons. This specimen consisted of peripheral blood, obtained 28 days after the second AZD1222 dose. The origin of the receptors is an adult who received the AZD1222 COVID-19 vaccine.

The chain combines TRBV12-3 or TRBV12-4 with TRBJ2-5, with D possibly TRBD1 on 5 matching bases. The CDR3 runs 12 residues. V was shortened by 6 bases and J by 3 bases, with 8 bases between the two germline ends. The CDR3 DNA follows: TGTGCCAGCAGCCGCAGGGAAGAGACCCAGTACTTC. Protein: CASSRREETQYF.

A word on this clone: Other DNA sequences in the same sample also yield this CDR3. The chain couples TRBV28 to TRBJ1-3; no definite D call. Trimming removed 5 bases from V and 0 bases from J, with 17 bases in between. The CDR3 sequence is 17 residues long. Germline loops: CDR1 MDHEN, CDR2 SYDVKM. CDR3 sequence reads: CASSPWTDRGSGNTIYF. In nucleotides, the CDR3 is TGTGCCAGCAGTCCGTGGACGGACCGTGGCTCTGGAAACACCATATATTTT.

The CDR3 DNA follows: TGTGCCACCAGCAGATTAGGCCAGGGGGCCTACGAGCAGTACTTC. Protein: CATSRLGQGAYEQYF. The chain is built from TRBV15 and TRBJ2-7, with TRBD1 identical over 7 bases. This CDR3 comprises 15 residues. Germline CDR1 reads LNHNV; CDR2 reads YYDKDF (reference sequence). V trimming: 2 bases; J trimming: 2 bases; junction bases outside the gene matches: 6.

The rearrangement joins TRBV21-1 to TRBJ1-1. TRBV21-1 is described as a pseudogene. The CDR3 covers 16 residues. The CDR3: CASLPRAGAQNTEAFF. DNA of the CDR3: TGTGCCAGCCTCCCAAGGGCGGGGGCCCAGAACACTGAAGCTTTCTTT.

The V and J genes are TRBV5-1 and TRBJ1-4; TRBD1 might be the D (6 bases). Germline assignment: CDR1 SGHRS and CDR2 YFSETQ. The V and J ends lost 2 bases and 5 bases respectively, with 16 bases between them. The CDR3 is 16 amino acids. The CDR3 region is CASSLIYQGLNEKLFF. CDR3 coding DNA: TGCGCCAGCAGCTTAATATACCAGGGGTTGAATGAAAAACTGTTTTTT.

This sequence joins TRBV2 and TRBJ1-6, with D uncertain. There are 15 residues in the CDR3. The germline V gene has CDR1 SNHLY and CDR2 FYNNEI. The V end was cut by 6 bases, the J end by 0 bases, with 9 bases between. CDR3 protein: CASSPDSSYNSPLHF. The CDR3 bases are TGTGCCAGCAGCCCCGATAGCTCCTATAATTCACCCCTCCACTTT.